Listed below are T cell receptor beta chains from one sample, sequenced in a study of blood T cell repertoires in COVID-19. Clones were sequenced by immunoSEQ multiplex PCR, and TCRdb holds only the in-frame ones, with some missing. The sample has 190,000 or so clones; 70% to 90% are singletons. The sequenced sample was PBMCs or T cells enriched from blood (not recorded which). These receptors were taken from a man aged 40-49 years who had recovered from COVID-19. Each CDR3 is given with its conserved first and last residue. A D gene is named only where the DNA matches it firmly. Only some rows state a clone size, as once, few, many or a class for expanded clones.

.	.	TRBV3-1/TRBV3-2	TRBJ1-2	CASSQVGQPTNYGYTF	TGTGCCAGCAGCCAAGTGGGCCAGCCCACTAACTATGGCTACACCTTC
.	.	TRBV11-2	TRBJ2-1	CASSLIGGRQPDDEQFF	TGTGCCAGCAGCTTGATAGGGGGACGACAACCGGACGATGAGCAGTTCTTC
.	.	TRBV28	TRBJ1-2	CATSPGHIKNGYTF	TGTGCCACCAGCCCGGGACACATCAAGAATGGCTACACCTTC
.	.	TRBV9	TRBJ2-3	CASSARSGLGTDTQYF	TGTGCCAGCAGCGCCAGGAGCGGGTTGGGCACAGATACGCAGTATTTT
.	.	TRBV5-4	TRBJ1-1	CASSGFAGKNTEAFF	TGTGCCAGCAGCGGATTCGCAGGGAAAAACACTGAAGCTTTCTTT
.	TRBD1	TRBV18	TRBJ1-2	CASSPPEGAVFYGYTF	TGTGCCAGCTCACCACCGGAGGGGGCGGTATTCTATGGCTACACCTTC
.	.	TRBV3-1/TRBV3-2	TRBJ1-2	CASRTGITGGYTF	TGTGCCAGCAGGACAGGTATAACTGGTGGCTACACCTTC
.	TRBD2	TRBV6-6	TRBJ2-5	CASSPVLLAGTQETQYF	TGTGCCAGCAGTCCCGTTTTGCTAGCGGGGACCCAAGAGACCCAGTACTTC
.	TRBD2	TRBV29-1	TRBJ2-1	CSVEGVGTTKGQFF	TGCAGCGTTGAAGGTGTAGGGACTACCAAGGGGCAGTTCTTC
.	.	TRBV10-1	TRBJ2-5	CASSEPTSGKTQYF	TGCGCCAGCAGTGAGCCGACGTCAGGCAAGACCCAGTACTTC
.	TRBD2	TRBV24-1	TRBJ2-1	CATSDPGLGHRDEQFF	TGTGCCACCAGTGATCCTGGACTAGGGCATCGCGATGAGCAGTTCTTC
.	.	TRBV6-1	TRBJ1-5	CASSEGVATAQHF	TGTGCCAGCAGTGAAGGGGTCGCGACAGCCCAGCATTTT
once	.	TRBV12-3/TRBV12-4	TRBJ1-5	CASSLNEGQPQHF	TGTGCCAGCAGTTTAAATGAGGGTCAGCCCCAGCATTTT
.	TRBD1	TRBV5-5	TRBJ1-3	CASSLWQGVTPGNTIYF	TGTGCCAGCAGCTTGTGGCAGGGGGTCACCCCTGGAAACACCATATATTTT
.	TRBD2	TRBV7-2	TRBJ2-7	CASSLDRTSYEQYF	TGTGCCAGCAGCTTAGATAGGACTAGCTACGAGCAGTACTTC
.	.	TRBV4-1	TRBJ1-5	CASSQPGRGPQPQHF	TGCGCCAGCAGCCAACCCGGGCGCGGGCCCCAGCCCCAGCATTTT
.	TRBD1	TRBV4-1	TRBJ2-7	CASSQDTGGYEQYF	TGCGCCAGCAGCCAAGATACAGGGGGCTACGAGCAGTACTTC
.	.	TRBV6-5	TRBJ1-2	CASNPGGVYGYTF	TGTGCCAGCAACCCCGGGGGGGTCTATGGCTACACCTTC
.	.	TRBV24-1	TRBJ1-2	CATSDTGALGGIEGYTF	TGTGCCACCAGTGATACCGGGGCCCTGGGGGGAATTGAGGGCTACACCTTC
.	TRBD1	TRBV4-2	TRBJ1-5	CASSHAGQGIQPQHF	TGTGCCAGCAGCCATGCGGGACAGGGGATTCAGCCCCAGCATTTT
.	.	TRBV9	TRBJ2-3	CASSVGLMETDTQYF	TGTGCCAGCAGCGTAGGATTAATGGAGACAGATACGCAGTATTTT
.	.	TRBV7-2	TRBJ2-7	CASSPNRQLREQYF	TGTGCCAGCAGCCCTAATAGACAGCTTAGAGAGCAGTACTTC
.	TRBD1	TRBV18	TRBJ1-2	CASSPGQGDGYTF	TGTGCCAGCTCACCGGGACAGGGTGATGGCTACACCTTC
.	.	TRBV27	TRBJ1-2	CASSLRGNGYTF	TGTGCCAGCAGTTTAAGAGGGAATGGCTACACCTTC
.	.	TRBV15	TRBJ2-5	CATSRDGARRETQYF	TGTGCCACCAGCAGAGATGGGGCACGGCGGGAGACCCAGTACTTC
few	.	TRBV2	TRBJ1-5	CASTRTGDQPQHF	TGTGCCAGCACCCGAACAGGAGATCAGCCCCAGCATTTT
.	TRBD2	TRBV27	TRBJ2-5	CASSLRGLARRETQYF	TGTGCCAGCAGTTTACGCGGACTAGCGAGACGGGAGACCCAGTACTTC
once	.	TRBV4-1	TRBJ2-3	CASSPRGGADTQYF	TGCGCCAGCAGCCCTCGAGGGGGGGCAGATACGCAGTATTTT
once	.	TRBV18	TRBJ1-2	CASSPGGEPNGYTF	TGTGCCAGCTCCCCAGGCGGCGAGCCGAATGGCTACACCTTC
.	TRBD1	TRBV9	TRBJ2-7	CASSPAGTGAYEQYF	TGTGCCAGCAGCCCGGCCGGGACAGGGGCTTACGAGCAGTACTTC
few	TRBD1	TRBV9	TRBJ1-3	CASSGNRGAGNTIYF	TGTGCCAGCAGCGGAAACAGGGGAGCTGGAAACACCATATATTTT
.	.	TRBV12-3/TRBV12-4	TRBJ1-2	CATRRQPSYGYTF	TGTGCCACCCGGAGGCAGCCATCCTATGGCTACACCTTC
.	.	TRBV21-1	TRBJ2-2	CASSVRGGTGELFF	TGTGCCAGCAGCGTCCGGGGGGGAACCGGGGAGCTGTTTTTT
few	TRBD1	TRBV29-1	TRBJ1-2	CSVDTGEIAGYTF	TGCAGCGTTGATACAGGGGAGATCGCTGGCTACACCTTC
.	TRBD2	TRBV5-1	TRBJ2-1	CASSLGLAGGHEQFF	TGCGCCAGCAGCCTAGGACTAGCGGGAGGGCATGAGCAGTTCTTC
.	.	TRBV2	TRBJ2-5	CASSESQETQYF	TGTGCCAGCAGTGAATCCCAGGAGACCCAGTACTTC
once	.	TRBV21-1	TRBJ2-7	CAGDPGQLFEQYF	TGTGCCGGTGACCCGGGACAACTTTTCGAGCAGTACTTC
few	.	TRBV5-4	TRBJ2-2	CASSLGPVTGELFF	TGTGCCAGCAGCTTGGGGCCAGTCACCGGGGAGCTGTTTTTT
.	.	TRBV2	TRBJ1-2	CASSEALEPGNGYTF	TGTGCCAGCAGTGAAGCGCTCGAGCCGGGGAATGGCTACACCTTC
.	.	TRBV18	TRBJ1-2	CASSPGSTGIYGYTF	TGTGCCAGCTCACCAGGATCGACAGGCATTTATGGCTACACCTTC
many	.	TRBV3-1/TRBV3-2	TRBJ1-2	CASSQQGSGYGYTF	TGTGCCAGCAGCCAACAGGGATCGGGTTATGGCTACACCTTC
once	.	TRBV12-3/TRBV12-4	TRBJ1-1	CASTTHTEAFF	TGTGCCAGCACCACACACACTGAAGCTTTCTTT
.	.	TRBV7-9	TRBJ1-2	CASSPNAYGYTF	TGTGCCAGCAGCCCGAATGCGTATGGCTACACCTTC
.	TRBD1	TRBV18	TRBJ1-1	CASSIQGGSTEAFF	TGTGCCAGCTCAATACAGGGGGGGTCCACTGAAGCTTTCTTT
.	TRBD1	TRBV20-1	TRBJ1-2	CSAWDRGGYTF	TGCAGTGCTTGGGACAGGGGTGGCTACACCTTC
.	.	TRBV11-2	TRBJ1-2	CASSLQDYGYTF	TGTGCCAGCAGCTTACAGGACTATGGCTACACCTTC
.	.	TRBV5-1	TRBJ1-1	CASSLTSGNTEAFF	TGCGCCAGCAGCTTGACCTCAGGGAACACTGAAGCTTTCTTT
.	TRBD1	TRBV4-1	TRBJ1-3	CASSQEWTGGVSGNTIYF	TGCGCCAGCAGCCAAGAGTGGACAGGGGGCGTATCTGGAAACACCATATATTTT
.	.	TRBV7-9	TRBJ2-1	CASSSLQGNNEQFF	TGTGCCAGCAGCTCCTTACAGGGAAACAATGAGCAGTTCTTC
.	TRBD1	TRBV7-2	TRBJ1-2	CASSLGTGLNYGYTF	TGTGCCAGCAGCTTAGGGACAGGGCTTAACTATGGCTACACCTTC
.	.	TRBV5-1	TRBJ2-1	CASSLGQEVSNEQFF	TGCGCCAGCAGCTTGGGGCAAGAGGTTTCCAATGAGCAGTTCTTC
.	.	TRBV6-5	TRBJ1-2	CASSYSAGSYTF	TGTGCCAGCAGTTACTCCGCCGGGTCCTACACCTTC
.	.	TRBV18	TRBJ2-2	CASSPQAAGELFF	TGTGCCAGCTCACCACAGGCGGCCGGGGAGCTGTTTTTT
.	TRBD1	TRBV27	TRBJ1-5	CASSFALGTGVSQQPQHF	TGTGCCAGCAGTTTCGCCCTCGGGACAGGGGTCAGTCAACAGCCCCAGCATTTT
.	.	TRBV7-7	TRBJ2-3	CASSLGGDRNSDTQYF	TGTGCCAGCAGCTTAGGGGGGGACAGAAACTCAGATACGCAGTATTTT
.	TRBD1	TRBV24-1	TRBJ2-1	CATSDLEAGGYNEQFF	TGTGCCACCAGTGATTTGGAGGCAGGGGGCTACAATGAGCAGTTCTTC
.	.	TRBV7-9	TRBJ1-3	CASSPRGFGNTIYF	TGTGCCAGCAGCCCTCGGGGGTTCGGAAACACCATATATTTT
.	TRBD2	TRBV5-4	TRBJ2-2	CASSPISGANTGELFF	TGTGCCAGCAGCCCGATTAGCGGGGCGAACACCGGGGAGCTGTTTTTT
once	.	TRBV6-5	TRBJ2-3	CASSREAGFGDTQYF	TGTGCCAGCAGTAGAGAGGCGGGATTTGGAGATACGCAGTATTTT